A selection of T cell receptor beta chains follows, all from one sample in a study of T cell changes during pregnancy in multiple sclerosis. The repertoire was sequenced with immunoSEQ multiplex PCR; TCRdb's copy has only in-frame clones and lacks some. This sample has 100,000 or so clones; over 85% occur once, and the top ten carry 0.95% to 1.5%. This material consisted of peripheral blood, taken in the second trimester of pregnancy. These receptors were obtained from a female donor with multiple sclerosis, enrolled in a pregnancy study. The CDR3 runs from the conserved cysteine through the conserved F or W. The D gene is left open where the match is weak. The size entry is marked missing in some rows and otherwise reads once, few, many or a size class.

>TRBJ2-1|-|TRBV7-7|once
TGTGCCAGCAGCTTAGTACGGGGCAATGAGCAGTTCTTC
CASSLVRGNEQFF
>TRBJ1-4|TRBD1|TRBV4-1|-
TGCGCCAGCAGCCATGGGGACAGGGTGGTTAATGAAAAACTGTTTTTT
CASSHGDRVVNEKLFF
>TRBJ1-4|TRBD1|TRBV4-1|-
TGCGCCAGCAGCCAAGGGACAGGGGCAAATGAAAAACTGTTTTTT
CASSQGTGANEKLFF
>TRBJ2-1|-|TRBV25-1|-
TGTGCCAGCATCCGAAGCGGAAACAATGAGCAGTTCTTC
CASIRSGNNEQFF
>TRBJ2-1|-|TRBV2|-
TGTGCCAGCGACGGGGGGCCCGTCGCCTACAATGAGCAGTTCTTC
CASDGGPVAYNEQFF
>TRBJ2-2|TRBD1|TRBV28|-
TGTGCCAGCAGACGGGACAGCACGAACACCGGGGAGCTGTTTTTT
CASRRDSTNTGELFF
>TRBJ2-3|TRBD2|TRBV13|-
TGTGCCAGCAGTTCAGCGGGGGGGCTTACAGATACGCAGTATTTT
CASSSAGGLTDTQYF
>TRBJ1-1|-|TRBV7-3|-
TGTGCCAGCAGCTCACAGGGTGGGAACACTGAAGCTTTCTTT
CASSSQGGNTEAFF
>TRBJ1-1|-|TRBV15|-
TGTGCCACCAGCAGAGCAGGGGTTAGGACTGAAGCTTTCTTT
CATSRAGVRTEAFF
>TRBJ2-5|-|TRBV4-1|-
TGCGCCAGCAGCCAAGACGCCGGGGGGCTTGGGGAGACCCAGTACTTC
CASSQDAGGLGETQYF
>TRBJ1-2|-|TRBV30|-
TGTGCCTGGAGGGCCCGGGCTAACTATGGCTACACCTTC
CAWRARANYGYTF
>TRBJ2-5|-|TRBV19|-
TGTGCCAGTAGTAATGGACAAGAAGAGACCCAGTACTTC
CASSNGQEETQYF
>TRBJ1-2|-|TRBV5-6|-
TGTGCCAGCAGCTTGTGGCACAGGGCCCATGGCTACACCTTC
CASSLWHRAHGYTF
>TRBJ2-6|-|TRBV7-2|few
TGTGCCAGCAGTTCAGCTGGACAGGGGGCCAACGTCCTGACTTTC
CASSSAGQGANVLTF
>TRBJ1-5|-|TRBV6-1|-
TGTGCCAGCAGTGTTGAGACTTCCAATCAGCCCCAGCATTTT
CASSVETSNQPQHF
>TRBJ1-5|TRBD1|TRBV29-1|-
TGCAGCGTTGCTACAGGGGCTAATAGCAATCAGCCCCAGCATTTT
CSVATGANSNQPQHF
>TRBJ2-1|-|TRBV27|-
TGTGCCAGCAGAAGAGAGGAGCGATACAATGAGCAGTTCTTC
CASRREERYNEQFF
>TRBJ1-1|-|TRBV10-3|-
TGTGCCATCAGTGAGTTGACGACAGCGAACACTGAAGCTTTCTTT
CAISELTTANTEAFF
>TRBJ2-7|-|TRBV11-2|once
TGTGCCAGCAGCCAGGACAGAAATCACTACGAGCAGTACTTC
CASSQDRNHYEQYF
>TRBJ1-2|TRBD1|TRBV19|-
TGTGCCAGTTGGTCCCGGGACAGGGTTTCCAATGGCTACACCTTC
CASWSRDRVSNGYTF
>TRBJ1-4|TRBD1|TRBV7-9|-
TGTGCCAGCAGCCAGGACAGGGCGACAACTAATGAAAAACTGTTTTTT
CASSQDRATTNEKLFF
>TRBJ2-5|TRBD2|TRBV9|-
TGTGCCAGCAGCGTAGGGGGACTAGCGGGACAAGAGACCCAGTACTTC
CASSVGGLAGQETQYF
>TRBJ2-7|TRBD2|TRBV29-1|once
TGCAGCGTGAGTGACAGGTGGATGACTAGCGGGAACGAGCAGTACTTC
CSVSDRWMTSGNEQYF
>TRBJ1-2|-|TRBV14|-
TGTGCCAGCAGCCAAGGAGGGAAAGGTGGCTACACCTTC
CASSQGGKGGYTF